Presented here are 29 T cell receptor beta chains from one specimen sequenced in a study of T cell responses to AZD1222 COVID-19 vaccine. Assay: immunoSEQ multiplex PCR; the TCRdb copy retains only in-frame clones and omits some. The sample contains roughly 100,000 clones, 89% of which appear only once. Source: peripheral blood, taken on day 0 of AZD1222 vaccination. The receptors were sampled from an adult in good health.

The chain uses TRBV6-4 and TRBJ2-3; the D is unclear. Trimming pared 0 bases from V and 0 bases from J, leaving 7 bases between. This CDR3 spans 15 amino acids. The germline V gene has CDR1 MRHNA and CDR2 SNTAGT. The DNA of the CDR3 is TGTGCCAGCAGTGACTCGGCTAGGAGCACAGATACGCAGTATTTT. It specifies CASSDSARSTDTQYF.

Here the CDR3 DNA reads TGCGCCAGCAGCTTGGGAGGGGATTACAATGAGCAGTTCTTC. Translation gives CASSLGGDYNEQFF. The rearrangement joins TRBV5-1 to TRBJ2-1; D may match TRBD1 or TRBD2 (5 bases each). The germline gives CDR1 SGHRS, CDR2 YFSETQ. The ends were cut back, 0 bases at V and 4 bases at J, with 8 bases in the middle. The CDR3 length is 14 residues.

The rearrangement joins TRBV5-8 to TRBJ1-3; D possibly corresponds to TRBD1 (6 bases). The germline V gene encodes CDR1 SGHTS and CDR2 YDEGEE. V dropped 0 bases and J dropped 3 bases, with 10 bases sitting between them. The CDR3 length is 15 residues. CDR3 DNA: TGTGCCAGCAGCTTGGGTGGACAGATTGGAAACACCATATATTTT. This encodes CASSLGGQIGNTIYF. The full variable domain, in which reference TRBV5-8 and TRBJ1-3 provide the parts outside the CDR3, is EAGVTQSPTHLIKTRGQQATLRCSPISGHTSVYWYQQALGLGLQFLLWYDEGEERNRGNFPPRFSGRQFPNYSSELNVNALELEDSALYLCASSLGGQIGNTIYFGEGSWLTVV.

This clone was found once. The V gene is TRBV30, the J gene TRBJ1-1; D not resolved. CDR1 and CDR2 (germline): GTSNPN, SVGIG (reference sequence). CDR3 length: 16 amino acids. Trimming shortened V by 3 bases and J by 1 base, and 18 bases separated the two germline ends. CDR3: CAWRREIPGQNTEAFF. For the CDR3, the DNA is TGTGCCTGGAGGCGGGAGATTCCCGGGCAGAACACTGAAGCTTTCTTT.

The chain joins TRBV10-3 to TRBJ1-1; possibly TRBD1 for D (5 bases). Germline V gene data show CDR1 as ENHRY and CDR2 as SYGVKD. V was shortened by 6 bases and J by 3 bases, with 17 bases between the two germline ends. The length of the CDR3 is 15 residues. The CDR3 spells CAISSSAGLDTEAFF. The CDR3 DNA follows: TGTGCCATCAGCTCATCTGCAGGGTTAGACACTGAAGCTTTCTTT.

This chain joins TRBV30 and TRBJ2-5; maybe TRBD2 (6 bases). This CDR3 has 11 residues. The germline V and J ends were trimmed by 5 bases and 5 bases, with 9 bases remaining between them. Looked up from germline, CDR1 is GTSNPN and CDR2 is SVGIG (reference sequence). CDR3: CAWSSGETQYF. The CDR3 DNA sequence: TGTGCCTGGTCGAGCGGGGAGACCCAGTACTTC. Filled out from reference TRBV30 and TRBJ2-5, the complete variable domain reads SQTIHQWPATLVQPVGSPLSLECTVEGTSNPNLYWYRQAAGRGLQLLFYSVGIGQISSEVPQNLSASRPQDRQFILSSKKLLLSDSGFYLCAWSSGETQYFGPGTRLLVL.

This clone appeared a single time. This chain links TRBV7-3 with TRBJ2-3; TRBD2 aligns across 8 bases. V lost 4 bases and J lost 1; bases outside the gene matches: 7. The CDR3 contains 16 residues. The germline V gene has CDR1 SGHTA and CDR2 FQGTGA. This CDR3 reads CASSSDSGAGTDTQYF. The DNA for the CDR3 is TGTGCCAGCAGCTCCGATAGCGGGGCCGGCACAGATACGCAGTATTTT.

This clone was observed a single time. V and J are TRBV7-8 and TRBJ1-5; the match to TRBD1 covers 10 bases. The junction had 13 bases not matched to a gene; V was cut back by 5 bases and J by 9 bases. The CDR3 runs 16 residues. In germline, CDR1 is SGHVS, CDR2 FQNEAQ. The CDR3 is CASSTPTGTGAAPQHF. For the CDR3, the DNA is TGTGCCAGCAGCACACCAACCGGGACAGGGGCCGCGCCCCAGCATTTT.

This sequence joins TRBV6-2 or TRBV6-3 and TRBJ2-7, with a tentative D call TRBD1 (5 bases). CDR1 is MNHEY, CDR2 SVGEGT, per germline. Trimming took 3 bases from V and 3 from J, leaving 12 bases between them. The CDR3 is 14 residues long. The chain's CDR3 is CASSYLRQNYEQYF. In DNA form, the CDR3 reads TGTGCCAGCAGTTATTTGAGACAGAACTACGAGCAGTACTTC.

This chain joins TRBV2 and TRBJ2-2, with 8 bases lining up with TRBD1. Germline values: CDR1 SNHLY, CDR2 FYNNEI. The CDR3 is 21 amino acids. V lost 3 bases and J lost 0; bases outside the gene matches: 18. The CDR3 nucleotides read TGTGCCAGCAGTGACGACAGCGCGGTCAGAGACAGGGGACCGAACACCGGGGAGCTGTTTTTT. As protein: CASSDDSAVRDRGPNTGELFF.

This chain links TRBV18 with TRBJ1-1; 10 bases fit TRBD1. This CDR3 comprises 19 residues. Losses at the gene ends were 2 bases for V and 0 bases for J; bases not matched to a gene: 12. Germline V gene sequence: CDR1 KGHSH, CDR2 LQKENI. The CDR3 sequence is CASSPVSGQGLPMNTEAFF. The CDR3 DNA reads TGTGCCAGCTCACCAGTCTCGGGACAGGGGCTTCCCATGAACACTGAAGCTTTCTTT. The full variable domain, rest sourced from reference TRBV18 and TRBJ1-1, is NAGVMQNPRHLVRRRGQEARLRCSPMKGHSHVYWYRQLPEEGLKFMVYLQKENIIDESGMPKERFSAEFPKEGPSILRIQQVVRGDSAAYFCASSPVSGQGLPMNTEAFFGQGTRLTVV.

V is TRBV6-5 and J is TRBJ2-1, with D perhaps TRBD1 (6 bases). CDR1 MNHEY and CDR2 SVGAGI come from the germline V gene. Trimming stripped 6 bases from V and 6 bases from J, with 18 bases between. The CDR3 runs to 15 residues. The DNA for the CDR3 is TGTGCCAGCAGACGGCGACAGGTCCCTCTCAATGAGCAGTTCTTC. Translated: CASRRRQVPLNEQFF.

The V and J genes are TRBV4-2 and TRBJ1-4; D is possibly TRBD1 (6 bases). The germline V and J ends were trimmed by 11 bases and 6 bases, with 19 bases remaining between them. Germline V gene lookup returns CDR1 LGHNA and CDR2 YNFKEQ. The CDR3 totals 14 residues. In nucleotides, the CDR3 is TGTGCCTCCGGCCCGGGGGCGGGGGATGAAAAACTGTTTTTT. Residues: CASGPGAGDEKLFF.

This clone was observed once. This chain joins TRBV6-5 and TRBJ2-2; 8 bases agree with TRBD1. The CDR3 totals 13 residues. Germline assignment: CDR1 MNHEY and CDR2 SVGAGI. Trimming cost V 10 bases and J 0 bases; bases outside gene matches: 1. The CDR3 here is CATQGANTGELFF. The CDR3 DNA follows: TGTGCCACACAGGGGGCGAACACCGGGGAGCTGTTTTTT.

This chain links TRBV7-9 with TRBJ2-2; D call uncertain. The length of the CDR3 is 14 residues. The germline V gene encodes CDR1 SEHNR and CDR2 FQNEAQ (reference sequence). The V gene lost 1 base and the J gene lost 6 bases, with 9 bases spanning the gap. This CDR3 is CASSLVAIPGELFF. Here the CDR3 DNA reads TGTGCCAGCAGCTTAGTCGCCATTCCCGGGGAGCTGTTTTTT.

The chain employs TRBV6-2 or TRBV6-3 and TRBJ1-2; D remains ambiguous. The CDR3 has 13 amino acids. Germline V lookup: CDR1 MNHEY, CDR2 SVGEGT. Deletions cut 4 bases from V and 8 bases from J, with 14 bases between. The CDR3 DNA reads TGTGCCAGCAGTTCCGGGATTTTCGGGGGCTACACCTTC. Translating it yields CASSSGIFGGYTF.

This rearrangement joins TRBV29-1 to TRBJ2-1; 10 positions match TRBD2. CDR1 is SQVTM and CDR2 is ANQGSEA in the germline V gene. V trimming: 2 bases; J trimming: 0 bases; junction bases outside the gene matches: 4. The CDR3 runs to 16 residues. DNA for the CDR3: TGCAGCGTTGAATTGGCTAGCGGGGGCTCCTACAATGAGCAGTTCTTC. Encoded protein: CSVELASGGSYNEQFF.

The chain has TRBV11-3 and TRBJ2-7; the D gene is possibly TRBD1 (6 bases). Germline CDR1 is SGHNT and CDR2 is YENEEA. The CDR3 consists of 15 residues. Deletions cut 6 bases from V and 4 bases from J, with 19 bases between. The CDR3 DNA reads TGTGCCAGCAGACCCACGGCAGGGGACGCATACGAGCAGTACTTC. It yields the protein CASRPTAGDAYEQYF. The full variable domain, rest sourced from reference TRBV11-3 and TRBJ2-7, is EAGVVQSPRYKIIEKKQPVAFWCNPISGHNTLYWYLQNLGQGPELLIRYENEEAVDDSQLPKDRFSAERLKGVDSTLKIQPAELGDSAVYLCASRPTAGDAYEQYFGPGTRLTVT.

V is TRBV19 and J is TRBJ1-5; TRBD1 matches at 7 bases. V was clipped by 4 bases and J by 2 bases; unmatched bases: 5. This CDR3 is built from 15 residues. In germline, CDR1 is LNHDA, CDR2 SQIVND (reference sequence). CDR3 DNA sequence: TGTGCCAGTAGTAGAGACAGGGAGGGCAATCAGCCCCAGCATTTT. This sequence encodes CASSRDREGNQPQHF.

The V and J genes are TRBV7-9 and TRBJ2-7, with D tentatively TRBD1 or TRBD2 (7 bases each). Germline V gene data show CDR1 as SEHNR and CDR2 as FQNEAQ (reference sequence). This CDR3 has 15 amino acids. V lost 5 bases to trimming and J lost 3 bases, with 17 bases between them. The CDR3 nucleotides read TGTGCCAGCAGCCGGAGACAGGGAGGGATCTACGAGCAGTACTTC. This translates into CASSRRQGGIYEQYF.

This clone was seen only a few times. An end of the junction does not agree with germline; a read error may underlie this. The V call is TRBV4-1, the J call TRBJ1-5; no firm D call. The CDR3 loop spans 14 amino acids. Germline lookup yields CDR1 MGHRA and CDR2 YSYEKL. Written as DNA, the CDR3 is TGCGCCAGCAGCGAAGAGACCCATGATCAGCCCCAGCATTTT. It yields the protein CASSEETHDQPQHF.

The chain carries TRBV18 and TRBJ2-2; TRBD1 agrees at 8 bases. V shed 3 bases and J 0 bases; nucleotides not matched to a gene: 9. In germline, CDR1 is KGHSH, CDR2 LQKENI. The CDR3 is 18 residues long. CDR3 DNA: TGTGCCAGCTCACCCACCCGAGGACAGGGACCGAACACCGGGGAGCTGTTTTTT. Its translation: CASSPTRGQGPNTGELFF.

The chain joins TRBV29-1 to TRBJ2-7; D is unclear. This CDR3 spans 11 amino acids. V lost 4 bases and J lost 7, with 11 bases in between. CDR1 and CDR2 (germline): SQVTM, ANQGSEA. The CDR3 is CSVVGPGEQYF. The DNA for the CDR3 is TGCAGCGTTGTGGGTCCCGGGGAGCAGTACTTC.

V gene TRBV12-5 combines with J gene TRBJ2-2; D gene uncertain. Trimming pared 5 bases from V and 3 bases from J, leaving 16 bases between. CDR1 is LGHNT and CDR2 is FRNRAP in the germline V gene. This CDR3 is 16 amino acids long. The CDR3 spells CASGITATADTGELFF. The CDR3 DNA follows: TGTGCTAGTGGTATAACCGCCACCGCGGACACCGGGGAGCTGTTTTTT. The whole variable domain, filled in from reference TRBV12-5 and TRBJ2-2, reads DARVTQTPRHKVTEMGQEVTMRCQPILGHNTVFWYRQTMMQGLELLAYFRNRAPLDDSGMPKDRFSAEMPDATLATLKIQPSEPRDSAVYFCASGITATADTGELFFGEGSRLTVL.

The genes are TRBV13 and TRBJ1-3, with TRBD1 matching over 7 bases. CDR3 length: 15 amino acids. The V and J ends lost 4 bases and 5 bases, in that order; junction bases with no gene match: 8. Germline V gene sequence: CDR1 PRHDT, CDR2 FYEKMQ (reference sequence). CDR3 in amino acids: CASSSRQGGRNTIYF. The CDR3 region has the DNA TGTGCCAGCAGCTCCCGACAGGGAGGACGAAACACCATATATTTT.

This sequence joins TRBV12-3 or TRBV12-4 and TRBJ1-4; D call uncertain. The CDR3 sequence is 12 residues long. The V gene lost 4 bases and the J gene lost 8 bases, with 8 bases spanning the gap. The CDR3 bases are TGTGCCAGCAGTTCCGGGTCCGAAAAACTGTTTTTT. Protein product: CASSSGSEKLFF.

This sequence joins TRBV18 and TRBJ1-6; 7 bases are a match to TRBD1. In germline, CDR1 is KGHSH, CDR2 LQKENI. V lost 4 bases to trimming and J lost 10 bases; unmatched junction nucleotides: 7. CDR3 length: 14 residues. The CDR3, as DNA: TGTGCCAGCTCACGGGACAGTGAGCTCTCACCCCTCCACTTT. Protein product: CASSRDSELSPLHF. The full variable domain, with the rest looked up from reference TRBV18 and TRBJ1-6, is NAGVMQNPRHLVRRRGQEARLRCSPMKGHSHVYWYRQLPEEGLKFMVYLQKENIIDESGMPKERFSAEFPKEGPSILRIQQVVRGDSAAYFCASSRDSELSPLHFGNGTRLTVT.

The chain has TRBV18 and TRBJ2-2; possibly TRBD1 for D (6 bases). The CDR3 consists of 14 residues. The germline V gene encodes CDR1 KGHSH and CDR2 LQKENI. The V end was cut by 6 bases, the J end by 0 bases, with 8 bases between. CDR3 residues: CASSDRANTGELFF. DNA for the CDR3: TGTGCCAGCTCGGACAGAGCGAACACCGGGGAGCTGTTTTTT.

This clone appeared a single time. This rearrangement joins TRBV19 to TRBJ2-3; D unclear. V was trimmed by 7 bases and J by 2 bases, leaving 7 bases between them. Germline CDR1 and CDR2: LNHDA and SQIVND (reference sequence). This CDR3 region has 12 residues. The CDR3 region is CASMDHTDTQYF. In DNA, the CDR3 is TGTGCCAGTATGGACCACACAGATACGCAGTATTTT.